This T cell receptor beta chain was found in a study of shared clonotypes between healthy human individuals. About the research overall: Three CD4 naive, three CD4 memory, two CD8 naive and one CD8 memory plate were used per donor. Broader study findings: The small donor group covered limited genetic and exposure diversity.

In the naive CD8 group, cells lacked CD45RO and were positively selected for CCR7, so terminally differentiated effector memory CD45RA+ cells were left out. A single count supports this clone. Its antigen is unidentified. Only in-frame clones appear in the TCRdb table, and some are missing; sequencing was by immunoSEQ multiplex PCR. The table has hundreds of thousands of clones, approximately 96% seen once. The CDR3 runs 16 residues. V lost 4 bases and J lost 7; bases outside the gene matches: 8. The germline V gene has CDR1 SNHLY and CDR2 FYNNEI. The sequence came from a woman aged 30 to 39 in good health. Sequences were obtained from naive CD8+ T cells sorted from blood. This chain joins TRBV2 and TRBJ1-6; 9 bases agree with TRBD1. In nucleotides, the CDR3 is TGTGCCAGCAGTGCGCACAGGGGGCGTAAGAATTCACCCCTCCACTTT. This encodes CASSAHRGRKNSPLHF.